This TCR beta chain appears in the sequencing data of a study of blood T cell repertoires in COVID-19. Per the original data handling: Reference gene primer amplification yielded estimated nucleated cell counts. Sequencing used immunoSEQ multiplex PCR; TCRdb keeps in-frame clones, though not all of them. From that table come the V and J calls and clone size; the DNA was used to work out D and trimming. The sample has more than 200,000 clones; 85% to 90% are singletons. This CDR3 has 15 amino acids. CDR1 is SEHNR and CDR2 is FQNEAQ in the germline V gene (reference sequence). Trimming took 1 base from V and 6 from J, leaving 16 bases between them.

The clonotype comes from a woman in her twenties or thirties who had recovered from COVID-19. Sequenced material: PBMCs or T cells enriched from blood (not recorded which). V and J are TRBV7-9 and TRBJ2-7; D is possibly TRBD1 (6 bases). CDR3 nucleotides: TGTGCCAGCAGCTTAGTAGGGGGTACGGTCGGCGAGCAGTACTTC. Its translation is CASSLVGGTVGEQYF.